These T cell receptor beta chains were read from a single sample in a study of blood T cell repertoires in COVID-19. Data came from immunoSEQ multiplex PCR; TCRdb stores just in-frame clones and leaves some out. This table has about 110,000 clones, about three quarters appearing once. Sequenced: peripheral blood. All receptors come from a man at least 80 years old with acute or convalescent COVID-19. Each CDR3 is given without its conserved first and last residue. The order of the fields is V gene, CDR3 protein.

>TRBV7-8
ASSLSYQGTGELF
>TRBV5-6
ASTRTGGGDTQY
>TRBV19
ASRRDTFTDTQY
>TRBV19
ASSITGSTDTQY
>TRBV4-3
ASSQNRQGATTGELF
>TRBV7-2
ASSWGTGAIMAEQY
>TRBV4-3
ASSQDHGGQGYNSPLH
>TRBV5-4
ASSLAGSETQY
>TRBV7-9
ASSLAGTRVEQY
>TRBV7-6
ASSPGQGNGYT
>TRBV20-1
SAKTGLGYT
>TRBV5-6
ASSLDGDYGYT
>TRBV2
ASSEALRGRSTQY
>TRBV7-2
ASTPGTGDTQY
>TRBV25-1
ASSSSGLAENQETQY
>TRBV28
ASLQGAAQPQH
>TRBV7-2
ASSLAGLNTGELF
>TRBV5-6
ASSLANQPQH
>TRBV27
ASSLSTSGASGLFEQY
>TRBV27
ASSFKGVVPYEQY
>TRBV14
ASSPLSNQPQH
>TRBV18
ASSPQQGDNEQF
>TRBV6-6
ASSYGSPGEQF
>TRBV4-1
ASSQPIHPGTEAF
>TRBV24-1
ATSDRGSQH
>TRBV5-5
ASSLRLAPDTQY
>TRBV24-1
ATSRGERGEQY
>TRBV6-5
ASSYSGMGQPQH
>TRBV6-5
ASSLLAGANEQY